What follows are 7 T cell receptor beta chains derived from one specimen sequenced in a study of T-cell reconstitution after alpha-beta-depleted transplantation in children. As it was prepared, the TCRbeta library received unique molecular identifiers. MiXCR was run by TCRdb on the PCR reads, yielding one entry per CDR3 protein. Here the sample spans 190,000 or so distinct CDR3 sequences, 6.5% to 7.5% being singletons. This material consisted of PBMCs from the stem cell graft donor, taken from the stem cell graft. These receptors all come from a human donor who donated a stem cell graft to a child with Wiskott-Aldrich syndrome.

This clonotype showed up many times. CDR3 sequence (DNA): TGTGCCAGCAGTTTAGGTCCGGGTAATTCACCCCTCCACTTT. Its protein is CASSLGPGNSPLHF. The J gene is TRBJ1-6, the V gene TRBV12-3 or TRBV12-4; no definite D call. Trimming stripped 1 base from V and 6 bases from J, with 7 bases between. The CDR3 is 14 residues long.

This clonotype has at least ten counts. The rearrangement joins TRBV5-1 to TRBJ1-2; 11 bases agree with TRBD1. The CDR3 is 15 amino acids. V trimming: 4 bases; J trimming: 5 bases; junction bases outside the gene matches: 7. Germline-derived CDR1 and CDR2 are SGHRS and YFSETQ. The DNA of the CDR3 is TGCGCCAGCAGCGCTGGACAGGGGGCGGTGTATGGCTACACCTTC. Its protein product is CASSAGQGAVYGYTF.

This clonotype came up many times. CDR3: CASSRKGVDYEQYF. CDR3 sequence (DNA): TGTGCCAGCAGCCGCAAAGGGGTTGACTACGAGCAGTACTTC. This chain joins TRBV3-1 and TRBJ2-7; perhaps TRBD1 as D (5 bases). CDR1 and CDR2 from the germline V gene are LGHDT and YNNKEL (reference sequence). The CDR3 totals 14 residues. V was trimmed by 4 bases and J by 3 bases, leaving 13 bases between them.

This clonotype was recorded many times. V usage is TRBV5-1 and J usage is TRBJ2-1; possibly TRBD1 or TRBD2 for D (5 bases each). There are 18 residues in the CDR3. The V gene lost 5 bases and the J gene lost 9 bases, with 30 bases spanning the gap. The germline CDR1 and CDR2 sequences are SGHRS and YFSETQ. The CDR3 DNA follows: TGCGCCAGCAGGAAGTACTTCCGGGACCTACAATATCAGGGTGAGCAGTTCTTC. Its translation is CASRKYFRDLQYQGEQFF.

This clonotype was seen ten or more times. V gene TRBV20-1 combines with J gene TRBJ2-7; 13 bases match TRBD2. The junction had 5 bases not matched to a gene; V was cut back by 2 bases and J by 1 base. This CDR3 region has 16 residues. The germline V gene encodes CDR1 DFQATT and CDR2 SNEGSKA (reference sequence). This chain's CDR3 is CSARFTSGGVSYEQYF. DNA for the CDR3: TGCAGTGCTAGATTTACTAGCGGGGGGGTATCCTACGAGCAGTACTTC.

This clonotype was observed many times. This chain joins TRBV5-1 and TRBJ1-5; D ambiguous. This CDR3 comprises 15 residues. Germline CDR1 is SGHRS and CDR2 is YFSETQ. Trimming pared 0 bases from V and 1 base from J, leaving 8 bases between. The CDR3 reads CASSLEGRSNQPQHF. The CDR3 region has the DNA TGCGCCAGCAGCTTGGAAGGGAGGAGCAATCAGCCCCAGCATTTT.

The chain uses TRBV18 and TRBJ1-3; TRBD1 matches 11 bases. Germline CDR1 KGHSH, CDR2 LQKENI. The CDR3 sequence is 16 residues long. After removal of 2 bases from V and 4 bases from J, the junction contained 4 bases not matched to a gene. CDR3 protein: CASSPGQGAYGNTIYF. The CDR3 nucleotides are TGTGCCAGCTCACCAGGACAGGGGGCTTACGGAAACACCATATATTTT. Looking up the rest from reference TRBV18 and TRBJ1-3 gives the full variable domain: NAGVMQNPRHLVRRRGQEARLRCSPMKGHSHVYWYRQLPEEGLKFMVYLQKENIIDESGMPKERFSAEFPKEGPSILRIQQVVRGDSAAYFCASSPGQGAYGNTIYFGEGSWLTVV.